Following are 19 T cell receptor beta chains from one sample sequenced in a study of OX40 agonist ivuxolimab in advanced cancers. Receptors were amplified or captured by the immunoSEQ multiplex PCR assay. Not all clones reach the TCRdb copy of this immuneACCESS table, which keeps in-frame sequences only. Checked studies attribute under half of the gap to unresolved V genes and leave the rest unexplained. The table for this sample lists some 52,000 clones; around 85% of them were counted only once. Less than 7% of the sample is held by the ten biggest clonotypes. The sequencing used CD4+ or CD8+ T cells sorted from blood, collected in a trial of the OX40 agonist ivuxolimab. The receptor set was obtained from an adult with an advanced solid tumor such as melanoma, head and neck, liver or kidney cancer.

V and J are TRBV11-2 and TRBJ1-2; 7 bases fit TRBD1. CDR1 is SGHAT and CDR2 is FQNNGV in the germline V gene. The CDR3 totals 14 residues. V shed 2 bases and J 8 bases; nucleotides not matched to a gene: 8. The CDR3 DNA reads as TGTGCCAGCAGCTTATCGACAGGGACGGGAGGCTACACCTTC. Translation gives CASSLSTGTGGYTF.

For the CDR3, the DNA is TGTGCCAGCAGTCTAAGTTTGAATGAGCAGTTCTTC. Its protein is CASSLSLNEQFF. This chain connects TRBV6-1 to TRBJ2-1; D unresolved. Germline-derived CDR1 and CDR2 are MNHNS and SASEGT. This CDR3 has 12 amino acids. V was clipped by 5 bases and J by 7 bases, with 9 bases between them.

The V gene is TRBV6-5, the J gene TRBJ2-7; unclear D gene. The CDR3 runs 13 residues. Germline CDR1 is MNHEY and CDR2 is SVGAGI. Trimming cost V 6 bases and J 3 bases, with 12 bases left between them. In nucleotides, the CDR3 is TGTGCCAGCAGAACTACTATAAACTACGAGCAGTACTTC. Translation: CASRTTINYEQYF.

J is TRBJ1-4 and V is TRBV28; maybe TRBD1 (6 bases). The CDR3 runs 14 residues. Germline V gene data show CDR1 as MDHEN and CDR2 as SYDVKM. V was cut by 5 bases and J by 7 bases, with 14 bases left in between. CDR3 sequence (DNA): TGTGCCAGCAGTCGTACAGGGTTTAGTGAAAAACTGTTTTTT. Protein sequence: CASSRTGFSEKLFF.

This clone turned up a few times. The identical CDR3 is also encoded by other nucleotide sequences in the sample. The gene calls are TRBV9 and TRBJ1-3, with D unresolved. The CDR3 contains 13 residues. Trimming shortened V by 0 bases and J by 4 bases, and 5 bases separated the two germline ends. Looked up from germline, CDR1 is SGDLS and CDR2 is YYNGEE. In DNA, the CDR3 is TGTGCCAGCAGCGTAGACGGAGGAAACACCATATATTTT. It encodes CASSVDGGNTIYF.

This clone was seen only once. CDR3 DNA sequence: TGTGCCAGCAGCTTCACAGAGAACACTGAAGCTTTCTTT. Translation: CASSFTENTEAFF. The J gene is TRBJ1-1, the V gene TRBV7-3; unclear D gene. The germline V gene encodes CDR1 SGHTA and CDR2 FQGTGA. The ends were cut back, 3 bases at V and 1 base at J, with 6 bases in the middle. The CDR3 totals 13 residues.

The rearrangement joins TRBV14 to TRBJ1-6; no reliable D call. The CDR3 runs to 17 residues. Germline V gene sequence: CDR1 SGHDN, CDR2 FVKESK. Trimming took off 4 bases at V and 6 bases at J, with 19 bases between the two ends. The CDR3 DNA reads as TGTGCCAGCAGCCTGATGGGTGGTAGATTGACTAATTCACCCCTCCACTTT. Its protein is CASSLMGGRLTNSPLHF.

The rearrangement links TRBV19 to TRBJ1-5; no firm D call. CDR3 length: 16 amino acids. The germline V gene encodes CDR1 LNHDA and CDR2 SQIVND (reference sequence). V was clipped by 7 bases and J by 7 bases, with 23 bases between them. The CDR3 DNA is TGTGCCAGTACCTCCATCCGGCTGTCCCGTGGGCAGCCCCAGCATTTT. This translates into CASTSIRLSRGQPQHF.

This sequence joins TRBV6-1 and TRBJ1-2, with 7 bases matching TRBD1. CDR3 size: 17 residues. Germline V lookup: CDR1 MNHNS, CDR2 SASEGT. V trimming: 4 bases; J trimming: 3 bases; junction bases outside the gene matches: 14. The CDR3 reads CASSVSFFPGGDYGYTF. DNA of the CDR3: TGTGCCAGCAGTGTTTCCTTCTTTCCAGGGGGTGACTATGGCTACACCTTC.

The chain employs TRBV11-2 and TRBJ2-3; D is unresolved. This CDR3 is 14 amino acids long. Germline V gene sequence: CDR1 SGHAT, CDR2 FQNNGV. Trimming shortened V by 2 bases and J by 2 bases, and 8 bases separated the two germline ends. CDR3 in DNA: TGTGCCAGCAGCTTAAGTATATCCACAGATACGCAGTATTTT. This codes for CASSLSISTDTQYF.

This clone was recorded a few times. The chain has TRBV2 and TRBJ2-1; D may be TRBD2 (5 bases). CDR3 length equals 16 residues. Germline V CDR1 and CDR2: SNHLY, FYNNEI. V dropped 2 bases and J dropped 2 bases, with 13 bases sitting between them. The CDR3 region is CASSETRPGTYNEQFF. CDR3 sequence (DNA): TGTGCCAGCAGTGAAACTAGGCCTGGGACCTACAATGAGCAGTTCTTC.

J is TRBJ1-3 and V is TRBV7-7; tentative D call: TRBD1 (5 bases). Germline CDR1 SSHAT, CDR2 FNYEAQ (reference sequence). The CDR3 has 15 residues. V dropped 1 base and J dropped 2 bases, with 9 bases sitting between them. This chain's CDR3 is CASSLGKGPGNTIYF. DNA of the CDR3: TGTGCCAGCAGCTTAGGAAAGGGACCTGGAAACACCATATATTTT.

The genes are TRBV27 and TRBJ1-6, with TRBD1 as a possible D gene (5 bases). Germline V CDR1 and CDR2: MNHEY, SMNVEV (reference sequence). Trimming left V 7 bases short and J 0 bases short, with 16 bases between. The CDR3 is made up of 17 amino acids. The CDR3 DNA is TGTGCCAGCACCAACCATCTAGACAGCTCCTATAATTCACCCCTCCACTTT. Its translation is CASTNHLDSSYNSPLHF.

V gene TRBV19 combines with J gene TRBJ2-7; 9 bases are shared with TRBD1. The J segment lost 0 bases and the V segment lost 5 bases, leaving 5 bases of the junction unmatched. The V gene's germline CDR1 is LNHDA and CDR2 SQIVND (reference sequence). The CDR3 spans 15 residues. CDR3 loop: CASSPPDRGSYEQYF. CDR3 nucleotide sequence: TGTGCCAGTAGTCCCCCGGACAGGGGCTCCTACGAGCAGTACTTC.

This chain's CDR3 is CASTVTSGGPDTQYF. The CDR3 DNA reads TGTGCCAGTACCGTGACTAGCGGGGGTCCAGATACGCAGTATTTT. The rearrangement links TRBV19 to TRBJ2-3; TRBD2 matches at 12 bases. The CDR3 contains 15 residues. Per the germline V gene, CDR1 is LNHDA and CDR2 is SQIVND (reference sequence). Unmatched junction bases numbered 6, after V lost 7 bases and J lost 4 bases. The full variable domain, with the rest looked up from reference TRBV19 and TRBJ2-3, is DGGITQSPKYLFRKEGQNVTLSCEQNLNHDAMYWYRQDPGQGLRLIYYSQIVNDFQKGDIAEGYSVSREKKESFPLTVTSAQKNPTAFYLCASTVTSGGPDTQYFGPGTRLTVL.

CDR3 bases: TGTGCCAGCAGTCTCTTCAGGGGTTCCTATAATTCACCCCTCCACTTT. Translation: CASSLFRGSYNSPLHF. V and J are TRBV27 and TRBJ1-6; a possible D gene is TRBD1 (6 bases). V dropped 5 bases and J dropped 1 base, with 12 bases sitting between them. This CDR3 has 16 residues. Germline V gene sequence: CDR1 MNHEY, CDR2 SMNVEV (reference sequence).

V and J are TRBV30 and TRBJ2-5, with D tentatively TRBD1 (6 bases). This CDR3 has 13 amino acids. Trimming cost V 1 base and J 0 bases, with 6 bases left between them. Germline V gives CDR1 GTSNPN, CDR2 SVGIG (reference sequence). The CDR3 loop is CAWSGTDQETQYF. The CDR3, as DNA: TGTGCCTGGAGTGGGACAGACCAAGAGACCCAGTACTTC. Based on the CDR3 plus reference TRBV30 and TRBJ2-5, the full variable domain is SQTIHQWPATLVQPVGSPLSLECTVEGTSNPNLYWYRQAAGRGLQLLFYSVGIGQISSEVPQNLSASRPQDRQFILSSKKLLLSDSGFYLCAWSGTDQETQYFGPGTRLLVL.

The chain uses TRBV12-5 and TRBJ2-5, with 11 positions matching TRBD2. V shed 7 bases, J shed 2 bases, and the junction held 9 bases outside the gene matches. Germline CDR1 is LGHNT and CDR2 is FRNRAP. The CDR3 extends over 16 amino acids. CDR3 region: CASAFRIAGGQETQYF. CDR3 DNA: TGTGCTAGTGCCTTCCGAATAGCGGGGGGGCAAGAGACCCAGTACTTC.

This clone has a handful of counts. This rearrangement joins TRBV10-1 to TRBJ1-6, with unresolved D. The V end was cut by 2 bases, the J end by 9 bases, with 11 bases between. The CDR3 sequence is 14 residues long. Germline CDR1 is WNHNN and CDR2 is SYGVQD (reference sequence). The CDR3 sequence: CASSERSASSPLHF. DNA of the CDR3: TGCGCCAGCAGTGAGCGATCAGCGAGTTCACCCCTCCACTTT.